The 5 T cell receptor beta chains below come from one sample, sequenced in a study of radiation and T cells in renal cell carcinoma. Specified treatment: treatment-naive control, cytoreductive nephrectomy. Only in-frame clones appear in the TCRdb table, and some are missing; sequencing was by immunoSEQ multiplex PCR. The repertoire holds more than 10,000 clones, with about 65% as singletons. The material sequenced was tumor tissue, taken from a patient whose treatment was nephrectomy without radiotherapy. The source is a woman older than 75 with renal cell carcinoma.

The sample holds one count of this clone. The CDR3 DNA sequence: TGTGCCACCCGAAGGGGCTACAATGAGCAGTTCTTC. Its translation: CATRRGYNEQFF. The rearrangement joins TRBV7-2 to TRBJ2-1, with D maybe TRBD1 (5 bases). The CDR3 is 12 residues long. V was cut by 10 bases and J by 3 bases, with 10 bases left in between. Germline CDR1 is SGHTA and CDR2 is FQGNSA. The full variable domain, completed using reference TRBV7-2 and TRBJ2-1, is GAGVSQSPSNKVTEKGKDVELRCDPISGHTALYWYRQSLGQGLEFLIYFQGNSAPDKSGLPSDRFSAERTGGSVSTLTIQRTQQEDSAVYLCATRRGYNEQFFGPGTRLTVL.

In its sample, this clone ranks as medium-sized (0.01 to 0.1%). An end of the junction does not agree with germline; a read error may underlie this. The genes are TRBV7-7 and TRBJ2-5; no definite D call. The CDR3 is made up of 16 amino acids. The germline V gene has CDR1 SSHAT and CDR2 FNYEAQ (reference sequence). CDR3 loop: CASSLEITGGQETQYF. CDR3 coding DNA: TGTGCTAGCAGCTTAGAGATCACGGGCGGCCAAGAGACCCAGTACTTC.

V and J are TRBV11-2 and TRBJ1-2; D is perhaps TRBD1 (5 bases). The CDR3 sequence is 16 residues long. Trimming shortened V by 1 base and J by 2 bases, and 14 bases separated the two germline ends. Germline V gives CDR1 SGHAT, CDR2 FQNNGV. CDR3 in amino acids: CASSLVQDAGNYGYTF. CDR3 DNA sequence: TGTGCCAGCAGCTTAGTCCAGGACGCAGGGAACTATGGCTACACCTTC.

This clone is labeled as medium-sized. The chain couples TRBV14 to TRBJ2-4, with D perhaps being TRBD1 or TRBD2 (5 bases each). The CDR3 loop spans 12 amino acids. Germline assignment: CDR1 SGHDN and CDR2 FVKESK. V shed 1 base and J shed 9 bases, with 7 bases lying between them. CDR3 DNA: TGTGCCAGCAGCCAAGTGGGGACCATTCAGTACTTC. Translated, it gives CASSQVGTIQYF.

This sequence joins TRBV5-1 and TRBJ2-3; 11 bases are a match to TRBD2. J lost 2 bases, V lost 4 bases, and 6 bases had no gene match. This CDR3 comprises 16 residues. From germline, CDR1 is SGHRS and CDR2 YFSETQ. The CDR3 coding sequence is TGCGCCAGCAGCCCGGGACTAGCGGTAAACACAGATACGCAGTATTTT. Amino acids: CASSPGLAVNTDTQYF.